The subject of this entry is one TCR beta chain. Which antigen it targets is not known. The input lacks base qualities; no much larger clone sits a single base away. This entry belongs to a study of T cell therapy after organ transplantation (dated by TCRdb to between 2018 and 2020). Regarding the study in general: Therapy products were autologous CMV-specific T cells expanded in vitro for about 2 weeks with a peptide pool of 30 HLA class I and II CMV epitopes. Patients were given up to 6 doses of T cells at 2-week intervals and were followed for 25 to 35 weeks after finishing therapy. Of the ten or so patients, eight were classified as clinical responders and two were classified as nonresponders. Across 2 to 6 intravenous infusions, patients got a median of 1.92 x 10^8 CMV-specific T cells. An open-label phase I trial of autologous CMV-specific adoptive T cell therapy in solid-organ transplant recipients was the basis for the study, which was a follow-up TRBV repertoire analysis. Before T cell therapy commenced, pretherapy samples of peripheral blood were collected. Long-term post-therapy samples were available for only 8 of the 10 patients. Study-wide findings and limitations: Both transferred clonotypes and endogenous clonotypes not detected in the therapy products appeared to be included in post-therapy reconstitution. Fold change in CD8 clonality after therapy inversely correlated with pretherapy clonality, suggesting less biased repertoires were more receptive to remodeling. Because the cohort was small, confounders such as concurrent antirejection and antiviral medications could not be assessed. Nonresponders showed marked pretherapy clonal expansions with minimal repertoire change after therapy. The small number of expansions detected in nonresponders may reflect reduced sample coverage resulting from poor CD8+ T cell yield.

TRB CDR3 regions were amplified from genomic DNA with the immunoSEQ two-step, bias-controlled multiplex PCR assay. CDR3 libraries were sequenced on an Illumina NextSeq 500. The paper's processing steps were these. Initial alignment and bioinformatics, including bias normalization against synthetic CDR3 analogs, were performed with the immunoSEQ Analyzer platform. Annotation of V, D and J genes followed the definitions in the IMGT database. For further TRBV analyses, VDJtools version 1.1.10 and the R package tcR version 2.2.1.11 were used with default settings. For the GLIPH analysis, version 1.0 was run with default settings. For CDR3 sequences with at least 5 reads, significant changes in clonotype frequency were assessed with a 2-sided binomial test and Benjamini-Hochberg correction (alpha = 0.01). As stored in TCRdb, this immuneACCESS dataset retains in-frame rearrangements with V and J assigned. A fraction of the clones does not appear; measured against another copy, unresolved V genes explain less than half of the discrepancy, and the remainder lacks a known reason. The DNA was the basis for D and trimming; V, J and clone size are from that table. The sample profile shows 2,000 to 2,500 clones; under 95% of them were found once. In total, the top ten clones hold roughly 18% of the sample.

Read against the paper, the sample's time point label means: before start of T cell therapy. Patients were solid-organ transplant recipients with drug-resistant/recurrent cytomegalovirus. Ten to eleven people from the trial were chosen for repertoire analysis because post-therapy peripheral blood mononuclear cells were available from them. A BD FACSAria III was used to sort viable CD3+CD8+CD4- lymphocytes from PBMCs. The Qiagen DNeasy Kit was used to extract genomic DNA from sorted cells. The CDR3 numbers 12 residues from cysteine through phenylalanine. The CDR3 DNA has 36 bases and is translated from base 1. CDR1 and CDR2 are drawn from the germline V gene: SGHRS, YFSETQ. Trimmed from V: 1 base; trimmed from J: 10 bases; junction bases lacking a gene match: 4.

The origin of this receptor is a human patient who had received a solid organ transplant and had CMV disease. Sequences were derived from CD8+ T cells from blood, sampled before autologous CMV-specific T cell therapy. In this chain, TRBV5-1 is recombined with TRBJ1-2; 7 central bases correspond to TRBD1. CDR3 region: CASSLWTGSYTF. The nucleotide sequence is TGCGCCAGCAGCTTGTGGACAGGATCCTACACCTTC.